The rows below give T cell receptor beta chains drawn from one sample of a study of shared clonotypes between healthy human individuals. Assay: immunoSEQ multiplex PCR; the TCRdb copy retains only in-frame clones and omits some. The table has under 600,000 clones, 60% to 80% seen once. Sequencing was done on a sample of PBMCs. The receptors were gathered from a woman in her thirties or forties in good health. Some clones in this sample may be carry-over from other donors' samples. The CDR3 runs from the conserved cysteine through the conserved F or W. D genes are given only for firm matches. Size is stated for part of the rows, as once, few or many counts, or as a class when the clone is expanded.

TRBV4-2	TRBJ1-4	.	.	CASSLNRDFEKLFF	TGTGCCAGCAGCCTTAACAGGGACTTTGAAAAACTGTTTTTT
TRBV28	TRBJ1-1	TRBD1	.	CASSFPDRAALNTEAFF	TGTGCCAGCAGTTTCCCGGACAGGGCAGCTTTGAACACTGAAGCTTTCTTT
TRBV5-1	TRBJ2-1	.	.	CASSLVGTSGDDEQFF	TGCGCCAGCAGCTTAGTTGGGACTTCCGGGGACGATGAGCAGTTCTTC
TRBV28	TRBJ1-2	TRBD1	.	CASSLRHGQGAIRYGYTF	TGTGCCAGCAGTTTACGTCATGGACAGGGGGCGATTCGGTATGGCTACACCTTC
TRBV5-1	TRBJ1-2	.	.	CASSLGDRQYGYTF	TGCGCCAGCAGCTTGGGCGACAGGCAGTATGGCTACACCTTC
TRBV14	TRBJ1-2	TRBD1	.	CASSPRQGTYGYTF	TGTGCCAGCAGCCCTCGACAGGGAACCTATGGCTACACCTTC
TRBV19	TRBJ2-7	TRBD1	few	CASSEDRGGTYEQYF	TGTGCCAGTAGTGAGGACAGGGGGGGAACCTACGAGCAGTACTTC
TRBV5-5	TRBJ2-7	TRBD1	.	CASSRPGQGYEQYF	TGTGCCAGCAGCCGTCCGGGACAGGGATACGAGCAGTACTTC
TRBV11-3	TRBJ2-3	.	.	CASSQEFSTDTQYF	TGTGCCAGCAGCCAAGAGTTTAGCACAGATACGCAGTATTTT
TRBV28	TRBJ2-5	TRBD1	.	CATLEGQSFRAQYF	TGTGCCACTCTCGAGGGACAGAGCTTTAGGGCCCAGTACTTC
TRBV23-1	TRBJ2-1	.	.	CASSQWGEQFF	TGCGCCAGCAGTCAATGGGGAGAGCAGTTCTTC
TRBV11-3	TRBJ1-1	TRBD1	.	CASSLDGTGYTEAFF	TGTGCCAGCAGCTTAGACGGGACAGGTTACACTGAAGCTTTCTTT
TRBV11-2	TRBJ2-7	TRBD2	.	CASSVGGGFGYEQYF	TGTGCCAGCAGCGTCGGGGGAGGGTTTGGGTACGAGCAGTACTTC
TRBV28	TRBJ1-5	.	few	CASSLGQGFERYQPQHF	TGTGCCAGCAGTCTAGGTCAGGGTTTCGAGCGGTATCAGCCCCAGCATTTT
TRBV2	TRBJ2-3	.	.	CASSEWMDTDTQYF	TGTGCCAGCAGTGAATGGATGGACACAGATACGCAGTATTTT
TRBV7-3	TRBJ1-6	.	.	CASSPRGENSPLHF	TGTGCCAGCAGCCCCAGGGGAGAAAATTCACCCCTCCACTTT
TRBV28	TRBJ2-7	.	.	CASRKTGSSYEQYF	TGTGCCAGCAGAAAAACAGGTTCCTCCTACGAGCAGTACTTC
TRBV13	TRBJ2-2	.	few	CASSYGPANTGELFF	TGTGCCAGCAGCTACGGACCGGCGAACACCGGGGAGCTGTTTTTT
TRBV6-6	TRBJ2-1	TRBD2	.	CASSSRLAYNEQFF	TGTGCCAGCAGTTCACGACTAGCGTACAATGAGCAGTTCTTC
TRBV6-4	TRBJ1-5	.	.	CASSYALGDQPQHF	TGTGCCAGCAGCTATGCCCTTGGTGATCAGCCCCAGCATTTT
TRBV6-5	TRBJ1-1	.	.	CASSPPGHPQAFF	TGTGCCAGCAGTCCCCCGGGACACCCACAAGCTTTCTTT
TRBV6-6	TRBJ1-5	.	.	CASRRRQTSNQPQHF	TGTGCCAGCAGACGCCGACAGACCAGCAATCAGCCCCAGCATTTT
TRBV12-1	TRBJ1-3	.	.	CASSFVRGRFSGNTIYF	TGTGCCAGCAGCTTTGTCAGGGGGCGATTCTCTGGAAACACCATATATTTT
TRBV28	TRBJ2-3	TRBD2	.	CASSSTSGSPGGTDTQYF	TGTGCCAGCAGTTCTACTAGCGGGAGTCCCGGAGGCACAGATACGCAGTATTTT
TRBV19	TRBJ2-2	.	many	CASSIIPWTGELFF	TGTGCCAGTAGTATTATACCCTGGACCGGGGAGCTGTTTTTT
TRBV5-1	TRBJ2-3	TRBD2	.	CASSLELAGGTQYF	TGCGCCAGCAGCTTGGAACTAGCGGGAGGTACGCAGTATTTT